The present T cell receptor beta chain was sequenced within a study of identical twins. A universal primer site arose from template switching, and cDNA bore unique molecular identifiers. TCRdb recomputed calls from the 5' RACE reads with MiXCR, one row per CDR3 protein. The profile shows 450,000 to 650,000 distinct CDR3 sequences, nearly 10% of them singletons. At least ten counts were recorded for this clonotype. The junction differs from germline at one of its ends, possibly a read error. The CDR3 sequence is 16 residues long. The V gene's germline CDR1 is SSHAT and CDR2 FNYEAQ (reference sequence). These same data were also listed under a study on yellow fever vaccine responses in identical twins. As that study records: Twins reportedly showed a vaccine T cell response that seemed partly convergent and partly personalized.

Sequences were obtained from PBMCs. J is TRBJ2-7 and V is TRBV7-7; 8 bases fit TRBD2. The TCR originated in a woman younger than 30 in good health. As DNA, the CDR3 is TGTGCTAGCAGCCCATCAACCCTAGCGGGCACCTACGAGCAGTACTTC. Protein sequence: CASSPSTLAGTYEQYF.